The 26 T cell receptor beta chains below come from one sample, sequenced in a study of shared clonotypes between healthy human individuals (dated by TCRdb to 2020 to 2022). The library was produced with the immunoSEQ multiplex PCR assay. TCRdb took this table from immuneACCESS and kept in-frame rearrangements with V and J called. Such tables lack part of the clones; where checked against another copy, unresolved V genes explain under half of the gap, and the rest is unexplained. This sample holds over a million clones; about 80% were observed only once. The ten largest clones take up roughly 0.57% of the sample. The sequencing input was memory CD4+ T cells from PBMCs. Reading the label with the study, this specimen's cell subset or site is: CD45RA-negative fraction. The receptors stem from a man between 18 and 35 years old in good health. Some clones in this sample may be carry-over from other donors' samples.

CDR3 in amino acids: CASSLYQETQYF. DNA of the CDR3: TGTGCCAGCAGTCTATACCAAGAGACCCAGTACTTC. The genes are TRBV27 and TRBJ2-5, with D uncertain. Per the germline V gene, CDR1 is MNHEY and CDR2 is SMNVEV (reference sequence). CDR3 size: 12 residues. Trimming stripped 5 bases from V and 0 bases from J, with 4 bases between.

The chain links TRBV6-1 to TRBJ1-2; 7 bases fit TRBD1. The CDR3 loop spans 14 amino acids. V shed 6 bases and J 1 base; nucleotides not matched to a gene: 5. Germline CDR1 is MNHNS and CDR2 is SASEGT. The CDR3 reads CASRPGQLNYGYTF. The CDR3 coding sequence is TGTGCCAGCAGGCCGGGACAGCTTAACTATGGCTACACCTTC.

V and J are TRBV5-1 and TRBJ2-3; D unclear. The CDR3 consists of 14 residues. The germline CDR1 and CDR2 sequences are SGHRS and YFSETQ. V lost 1 base to trimming and J lost 2 bases, with 8 bases between them. The CDR3 region has the DNA TGCGCCAGCAGCTTGCTTCCTAACACAGATACGCAGTATTTT. It is translated as CASSLLPNTDTQYF. The variable domain in full, completed from reference TRBV5-1 and TRBJ2-3, reads KAGVTQTPRYLIKTRGQQVTLSCSPISGHRSVSWYQQTPGQGLQFLFEYFSETQRNKGNFPGRFSGRQFSNSRSEMNVSTLELGDSALYLCASSLLPNTDTQYFGPGTRLTVL.

This rearrangement joins TRBV5-1 to TRBJ2-5; the D gene could be TRBD1 or TRBD2 (5 bases each). V dropped 0 bases and J dropped 3 bases, with 12 bases sitting between them. From germline, CDR1 is SGHRS and CDR2 YFSETQ. The length of the CDR3 is 15 residues. CDR3 nucleotides: TGCGCCAGCAGCTTGGGGGGGACGGACGAAGAGACCCAGTACTTC. This codes for CASSLGGTDEETQYF.

V is TRBV19 and J is TRBJ2-7; TRBD1 matches at 11 bases. CDR1 and CDR2 (germline): LNHDA, SQIVND (reference sequence). V lost 5 bases and J lost 5; bases outside the gene matches: 5. There are 14 residues in the CDR3. Written as DNA, the CDR3 is TGTGCCAGTAGTCCCTGGACAGGGGGCGACGAGCAGTACTTC. It encodes CASSPWTGGDEQYF. Full variable domain (rest looked up from reference TRBV19 and TRBJ2-7): DGGITQSPKYLFRKEGQNVTLSCEQNLNHDAMYWYRQDPGQGLRLIYYSQIVNDFQKGDIAEGYSVSREKKESFPLTVTSAQKNPTAFYLCASSPWTGGDEQYFGPGTRLTVT.

The chain couples TRBV5-4 to TRBJ2-6, with D perhaps matching TRBD2 (5 bases). The length of the CDR3 is 17 residues. CDR1 is SGHNT, CDR2 YYREEE, per germline (reference sequence). V lost 0 bases and J 0 bases, leaving 10 bases between the germline ends. The CDR3 spells CASSLDSGGSGANVLTF. The CDR3 DNA follows: TGTGCCAGCAGCTTGGATAGTGGAGGCTCTGGGGCCAACGTCCTGACTTTC.

The V and J genes are TRBV29-1 and TRBJ1-5, with D unclear. This CDR3 is built from 12 residues. Germline CDR1 reads SQVTM; CDR2 reads ANQGSEA. V was cut by 5 bases and J by 7 bases, with 12 bases left in between. The CDR3 here is CSVSDPEQPQHF. The DNA of the CDR3 is TGCAGCGTTTCTGACCCAGAACAGCCCCAGCATTTT. The variable domain in full, with the rest retrieved from reference TRBV29-1 and TRBJ1-5, is SAVISQKPSRDICQRGTSLTIQCQVDSQVTMMFWYRQQPGQSLTLIATANQGSEATYESGFVIDKFPISRPNLTFSTLTVSNMSPEDSSIYLCSVSDPEQPQHFGDGTRLSIL.

With regard to this clone: In the same sample, other DNA sequences code for this CDR3. The CDR3 is CASSPGPYEQYF. The CDR3 DNA is TGTGCCAGCAGCCCGGGACCCTACGAGCAGTACTTC. V usage is TRBV28 and J usage is TRBJ2-7, with D possibly called TRBD1 or TRBD2 (5 bases each). The CDR3 is 12 residues long. Trimming took 6 bases from V and 2 from J, leaving 8 bases between them. CDR1 MDHEN and CDR2 SYDVKM come from the germline V gene.

Details on this clone: Other DNA sequences within the sample encode an identical CDR3. The CDR3 nucleotides are TGCGCCAGCAGCTTGACCGGGGTTGGCACTGAAGCTTTCTTT. The encoded protein is CASSLTGVGTEAFF. The chain is built from TRBV5-1 and TRBJ1-1; no clear D gene. Between the trimmed V and J ends, which lost 1 base and 4 bases, there was a span of 11 bases. The V gene's germline CDR1 is SGHRS and CDR2 YFSETQ. This CDR3 spans 14 amino acids.

The chain is built from TRBV29-1 and TRBJ2-3, with D perhaps matching TRBD2 (6 bases). The length of the CDR3 is 12 residues. The germline V gene has CDR1 SQVTM and CDR2 ANQGSEA. Trimming shortened V by 5 bases and J by 3 bases, and 9 bases separated the two germline ends. The CDR3 spells CSVRRETDTQYF. CDR3 nucleotide sequence: TGCAGCGTTCGTCGGGAGACAGATACGCAGTATTTT.

The chain is built from TRBV7-2 and TRBJ2-2, with unresolved D. Per the germline V gene, CDR1 is SGHTA and CDR2 is FQGNSA. The CDR3 totals 15 residues. V lost 3 bases, J lost 2 bases, and 10 bases lay in between. For the CDR3, the DNA is TGTGCCAGCAGCTTGTTCGGCGGAAACACCGGGGAGCTGTTTTTT. Its translation: CASSLFGGNTGELFF. The variable domain in full, completed from reference TRBV7-2 and TRBJ2-2, reads GAGVSQSPSNKVTEKGKDVELRCDPISGHTALYWYRQSLGQGLEFLIYFQGNSAPDKSGLPSDRFSAERTGGSVSTLTIQRTQQEDSAVYLCASSLFGGNTGELFFGEGSRLTVL.

The chain couples TRBV7-9 to TRBJ1-6, with unresolved D. CDR3 length: 13 amino acids. Germline V gives CDR1 SEHNR, CDR2 FQNEAQ (reference sequence). V was shortened by 5 bases and J by 6 bases, with 8 bases between the two germline ends. The CDR3 loop reads CASSPPSNSPLHF. In DNA form, the CDR3 reads TGTGCCAGCAGCCCCCCAAGTAATTCACCCCTCCACTTT.

About this clone: Without the conserved terminal phenylalanine or tryptophan, this CDR3 likely stems from a read error. The limits of the CDR3 on the DNA are not certain, so only TCRdb's listed CDR3 is given. The chain employs TRBV29-1 and TRBJ1-2; TRBD1 is the table's D call, not checked against the DNA. Germline V lookup: CDR1 SQVTM, CDR2 ANQGSEA. Counting both end residues, the CDR3 totals 12 amino acids. The CDR3 protein is CSVEVPGQGTSI.

On this clone: A read error may be the cause here, since a much bigger clone is one base away. Additional DNA sequences in this sample encode the identical CDR3. J is TRBJ1-3 and V is TRBV7-2; D remains ambiguous. The CDR3 consists of 13 residues. In germline, CDR1 is SGHTA, CDR2 FQGNSA. DNA for the CDR3: TGCGCCAGCAGCTTAGTAAATAGAAACACCATATATTTT. Translation: CASSLVNRNTIYF.

This clone was seen a few times. CDR3 in amino acids: CASSTQNYGYTF. CDR3 DNA: TGTGCCAGCAGCACACAGAACTATGGCTACACCTTC. The rearrangement links TRBV6-1 to TRBJ1-2; D is undetermined. The CDR3 spans 12 residues. Trimming cost V 6 bases and J 2 bases, with 7 bases left between them. Germline CDR1 and CDR2: MNHNS and SASEGT.

V is TRBV20-1 and J is TRBJ2-7; D uncertain. CDR3 size: 9 residues. Germline lookup yields CDR1 DFQATT and CDR2 SNEGSKA (reference sequence). V was pared by 5 bases and J by 11 bases, with 10 bases between. This CDR3 reads CSAFLVEYF. DNA of the CDR3: TGCAGTGCTTTTTTAGTTGAGTACTTC.

For the CDR3, the DNA is TGTGCCAGTAGTACGGGACAGGCTAACTATGGCTACACCTTC. The encoded protein is CASSTGQANYGYTF. The V call is TRBV19, the J call TRBJ1-2; 8 nucleotides match TRBD1. CDR1 is LNHDA, CDR2 SQIVND, per germline (reference sequence). The CDR3 sequence is 14 residues long. V lost 4 bases, J lost 0 bases, and 1 base stayed unmatched.

This clone occurred once. J is TRBJ2-3 and V is TRBV27, with 7 bases fitting TRBD2. CDR1 and CDR2 from the germline V gene are MNHEY and SMNVEV (reference sequence). The CDR3 is 16 residues long. J was trimmed by 0 bases and V by 3 bases; bases with no gene match: 6. The CDR3 spells CASSFPREVSTDTQYF. Written as DNA, the CDR3 is TGTGCCAGCAGTTTCCCCCGGGAGGTTAGCACAGATACGCAGTATTTT.

For this clone: Other DNA sequences in this sample translate to the same CDR3. This chain links TRBV2 with TRBJ2-7; TRBD1 aligns across 9 bases. This CDR3 is 12 amino acids long. V trimming: 6 bases; J trimming: 4 bases; junction bases outside the gene matches: 1. CDR1 is SNHLY and CDR2 is FYNNEI in the germline V gene. The CDR3 DNA reads as TGTGCCAGCAGACAGGGGGCGTACGAGCAGTACTTC. This encodes CASRQGAYEQYF.

This clone was seen only a few times. The V and J genes are TRBV5-6 and TRBJ1-5; D ambiguous. The CDR3 is 13 amino acids. Germline CDR1 and CDR2: SGHDT and YYEEEE. Trimming stripped 4 bases from V and 6 bases from J, with 11 bases between. This chain's CDR3 is CASSTGPSQPQHF. The CDR3 DNA reads TGTGCCAGCAGCACCGGCCCGAGTCAGCCCCAGCATTTT. The variable domain in full, with the rest retrieved from reference TRBV5-6 and TRBJ1-5, is DAGVTQSPTHLIKTRGQQVTLRCSPKSGHDTVSWYQQALGQGPQFIFQYYEEEERQRGNFPDRFSGHQFPNYSSELNVNALLLGDSALYLCASSTGPSQPQHFGDGTRLSIL.

The chain has TRBV7-2 and TRBJ2-7; D not certain. Trimming took off 2 bases at V and 3 bases at J, with 11 bases between the two ends. Germline CDR1 is SGHTA and CDR2 is FQGNSA. The CDR3 is 14 residues long. The CDR3 reads CASSLNARFYEQYF. CDR3 nucleotide sequence: TGTGCCAGCAGCTTAAACGCCCGATTCTACGAGCAGTACTTC. Together with reference TRBV7-2 and TRBJ2-7, the CDR3 gives the full variable domain: GAGVSQSPSNKVTEKGKDVELRCDPISGHTALYWYRQSLGQGLEFLIYFQGNSAPDKSGLPSDRFSAERTGGSVSTLTIQRTQQEDSAVYLCASSLNARFYEQYFGPGTRLTVT.

The chain links TRBV19 to TRBJ1-4, with TRBD1 as a possible D gene (6 bases). There are 14 residues in the CDR3. V was pared by 3 bases and J by 8 bases, with 13 bases between. Germline V CDR1 and CDR2: LNHDA, SQIVND (reference sequence). The CDR3 region is CASSIGGGREKLFF. The CDR3 bases are TGTGCCAGTAGTATCGGAGGGGGAAGAGAAAAACTGTTTTTT.

V is TRBV15 and J is TRBJ2-3, with 10 bases aligning to TRBD2. The germline CDR1 and CDR2 sequences are LNHNV and YYDKDF (reference sequence). V was clipped by 4 bases and J by 5 bases; unmatched bases: 3. There are 14 residues in the CDR3. As DNA, the CDR3 is TGTGCCACCAGCAACCCTAGCGGGGGAGATACGCAGTATTTT. It translates to CATSNPSGGDTQYF.

The rearrangement joins TRBV7-6 to TRBJ2-1; D might be TRBD1 or TRBD2, each matching 5 bases. Per the germline V gene, CDR1 is SGHVS and CDR2 is FNYEAQ. Trimming pared 5 bases from V and 0 bases from J, leaving 11 bases between. The CDR3 consists of 15 residues. The CDR3 is CASSRSGSSYNEQFF. In nucleotides, the CDR3 is TGTGCCAGCAGCCGGTCAGGGAGCTCCTACAATGAGCAGTTCTTC.

The V gene is TRBV6-1, the J gene TRBJ2-3; either TRBD1 or TRBD2 may fit D (5 bases each). The CDR3 totals 15 residues. Trimming shortened V by 6 bases and J by 4 bases, and 17 bases separated the two germline ends. Germline V gene sequence: CDR1 MNHNS, CDR2 SASEGT. The CDR3 nucleotides read TGTGCCAGCAGGGACGTGAGTGTGGGGGCAGATACGCAGTATTTT. Its translation is CASRDVSVGADTQYF.

The rearrangement uses TRBV9 and TRBJ1-3; D is possibly TRBD1 (5 bases). The V gene's germline CDR1 is SGDLS and CDR2 YYNGEE. V lost 1 base, J lost 5 bases, and 10 bases lay in between. CDR3 length: 14 residues. CDR3 coding DNA: TGTGCCAGCAGCGTATCGGGACCGAGAAACACCATATATTTT. Translated: CASSVSGPRNTIYF.